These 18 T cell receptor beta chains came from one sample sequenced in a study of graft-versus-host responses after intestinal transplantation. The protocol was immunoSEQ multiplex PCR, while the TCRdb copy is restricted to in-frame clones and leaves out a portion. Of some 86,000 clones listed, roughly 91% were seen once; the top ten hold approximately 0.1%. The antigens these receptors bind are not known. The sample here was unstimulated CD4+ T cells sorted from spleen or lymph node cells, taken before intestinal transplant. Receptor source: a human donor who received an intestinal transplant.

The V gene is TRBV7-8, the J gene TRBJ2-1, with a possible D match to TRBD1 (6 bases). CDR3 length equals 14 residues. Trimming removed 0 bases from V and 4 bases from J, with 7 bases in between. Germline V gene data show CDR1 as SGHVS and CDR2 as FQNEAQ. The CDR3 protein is CASSLAGAYNEQFF. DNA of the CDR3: TGTGCCAGCAGCTTAGCGGGGGCTTACAATGAGCAGTTCTTC. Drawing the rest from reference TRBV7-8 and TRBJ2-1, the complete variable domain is GAGVSQSPRYKVAKRGQDVALRCDPISGHVSLFWYQQALGQGPEFLTYFQNEAQLDKSGLPSDRFFAERPEGSVSTLKIQRTQQEDSAVYLCASSLAGAYNEQFFGPGTRLTVL.

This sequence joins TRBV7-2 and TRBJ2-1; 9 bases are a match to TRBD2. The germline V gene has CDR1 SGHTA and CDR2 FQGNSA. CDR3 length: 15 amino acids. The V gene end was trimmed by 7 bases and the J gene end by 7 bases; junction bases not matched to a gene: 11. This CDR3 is CASTRERGAINEQFF. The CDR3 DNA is TGTGCCAGCACCCGTGAGCGGGGGGCTATTAATGAGCAGTTCTTC.

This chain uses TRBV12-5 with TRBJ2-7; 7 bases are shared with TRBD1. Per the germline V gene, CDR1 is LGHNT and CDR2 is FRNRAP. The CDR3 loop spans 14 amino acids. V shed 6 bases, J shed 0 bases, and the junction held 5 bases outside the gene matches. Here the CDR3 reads CASGYPGGSYEQYF. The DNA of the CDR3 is TGTGCTAGTGGCTATCCAGGGGGCTCCTACGAGCAGTACTTC.

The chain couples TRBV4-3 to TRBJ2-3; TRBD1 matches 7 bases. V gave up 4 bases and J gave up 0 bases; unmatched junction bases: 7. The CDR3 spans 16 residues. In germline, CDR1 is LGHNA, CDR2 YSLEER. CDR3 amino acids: CASSPQRGQSTDTQYF. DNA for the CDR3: TGCGCCAGCAGCCCACAGAGGGGGCAGAGCACAGATACGCAGTATTTT.

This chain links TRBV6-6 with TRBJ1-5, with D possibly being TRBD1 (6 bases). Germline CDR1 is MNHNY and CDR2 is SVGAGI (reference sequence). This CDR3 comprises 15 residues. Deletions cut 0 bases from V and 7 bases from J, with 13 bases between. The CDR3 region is CASSYSSGAGQPQHF. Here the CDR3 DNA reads TGTGCCAGCAGTTACTCCTCAGGGGCAGGGCAGCCCCAGCATTTT.

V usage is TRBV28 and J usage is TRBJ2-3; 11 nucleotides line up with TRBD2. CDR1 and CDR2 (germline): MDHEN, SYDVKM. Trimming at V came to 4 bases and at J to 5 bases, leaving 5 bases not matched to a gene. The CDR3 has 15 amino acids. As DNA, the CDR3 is TGTGCCAGCAGTTATAGCGGGGGGGCCCTAGATACGCAGTATTTT. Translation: CASSYSGGALDTQYF.

The CDR3 spells CASSSTGTGRNEQFF. The DNA of the CDR3 is TGTGCCAGCAGCTCCACCGGGACAGGGAGGAATGAGCAGTTCTTC. The chain uses TRBV7-2 and TRBJ2-1; the match to TRBD1 covers 9 bases. This CDR3 region has 15 residues. Trimming removed 4 bases from V and 7 bases from J; junction bases left unmatched: 8. Germline CDR1 and CDR2: SGHTA and FQGNSA. The entire variable domain, with the rest obtained from reference TRBV7-2 and TRBJ2-1, is as follows: GAGVSQSPSNKVTEKGKDVELRCDPISGHTALYWYRQSLGQGLEFLIYFQGNSAPDKSGLPSDRFSAERTGGSVSTLTIQRTQQEDSAVYLCASSSTGTGRNEQFFGPGTRLTVL.

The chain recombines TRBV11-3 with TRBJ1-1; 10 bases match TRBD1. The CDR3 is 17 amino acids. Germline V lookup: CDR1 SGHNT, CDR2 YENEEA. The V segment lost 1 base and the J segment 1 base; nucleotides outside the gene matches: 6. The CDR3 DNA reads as TGTGCCAGCAGCTTAGTCCCGGGACAGGGGACGAACACTGAAGCTTTCTTT. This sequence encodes CASSLVPGQGTNTEAFF.

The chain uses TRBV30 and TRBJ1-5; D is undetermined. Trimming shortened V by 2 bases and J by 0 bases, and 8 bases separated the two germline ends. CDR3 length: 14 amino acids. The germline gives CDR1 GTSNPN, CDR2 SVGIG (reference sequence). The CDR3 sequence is CAWSSDNSNQPQHF. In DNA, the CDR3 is TGTGCCTGGAGTTCAGACAATAGCAATCAGCCCCAGCATTTT.

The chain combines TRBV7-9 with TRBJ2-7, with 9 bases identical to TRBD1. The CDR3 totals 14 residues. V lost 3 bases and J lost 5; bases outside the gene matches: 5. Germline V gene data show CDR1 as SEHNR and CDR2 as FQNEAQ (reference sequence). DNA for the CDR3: TGTGCCAGCAGCTTGGACAGGGGAGGGGACGAGCAGTACTTC. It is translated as CASSLDRGGDEQYF.

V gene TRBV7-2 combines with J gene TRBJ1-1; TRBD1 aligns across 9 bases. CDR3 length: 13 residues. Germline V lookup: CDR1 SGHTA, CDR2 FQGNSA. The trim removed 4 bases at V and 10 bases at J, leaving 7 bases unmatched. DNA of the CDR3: TGTGCCAGCAGCTCGGGACAGGGTTGGGTAGCTTTCTTT. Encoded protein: CASSSGQGWVAFF.

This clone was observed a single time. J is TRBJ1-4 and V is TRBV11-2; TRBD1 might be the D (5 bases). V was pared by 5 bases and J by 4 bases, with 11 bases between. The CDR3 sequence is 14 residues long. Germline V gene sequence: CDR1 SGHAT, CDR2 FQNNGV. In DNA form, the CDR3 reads TGTGCCAGCAGCCCAGGGCTTCTTAATGAAAAACTGTTTTTT. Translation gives CASSPGLLNEKLFF.

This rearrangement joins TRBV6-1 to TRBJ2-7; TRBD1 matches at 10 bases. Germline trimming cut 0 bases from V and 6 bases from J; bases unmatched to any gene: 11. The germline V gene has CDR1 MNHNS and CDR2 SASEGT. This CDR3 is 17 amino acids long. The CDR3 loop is CASSEAYTGQGTGEQYF. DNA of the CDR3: TGTGCCAGCAGTGAAGCATACACGGGACAGGGGACGGGCGAGCAGTACTTC.

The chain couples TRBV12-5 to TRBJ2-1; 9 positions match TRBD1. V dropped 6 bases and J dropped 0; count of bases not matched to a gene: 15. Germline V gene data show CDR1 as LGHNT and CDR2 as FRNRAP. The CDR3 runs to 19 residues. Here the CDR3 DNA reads TGTGCTAGTGGACGTCCGGGACAGGGTATATTGTCCTCCTACAATGAGCAGTTCTTC. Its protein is CASGRPGQGILSSYNEQFF.

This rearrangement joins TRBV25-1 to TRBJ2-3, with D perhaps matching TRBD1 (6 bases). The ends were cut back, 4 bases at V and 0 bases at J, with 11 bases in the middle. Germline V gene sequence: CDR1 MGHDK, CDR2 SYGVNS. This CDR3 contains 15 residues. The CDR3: CASSVGQSSTDTQYF. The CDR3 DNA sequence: TGTGCCAGCAGTGTCGGACAGTCTAGCACAGATACGCAGTATTTT.

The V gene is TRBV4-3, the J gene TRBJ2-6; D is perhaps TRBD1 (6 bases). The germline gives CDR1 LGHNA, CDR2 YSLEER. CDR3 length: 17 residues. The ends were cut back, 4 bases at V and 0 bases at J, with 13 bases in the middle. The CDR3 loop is CASSLTGARSGANVLTF. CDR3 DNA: TGCGCCAGCAGCCTGACAGGCGCCCGCTCTGGGGCCAACGTCCTGACTTTC.

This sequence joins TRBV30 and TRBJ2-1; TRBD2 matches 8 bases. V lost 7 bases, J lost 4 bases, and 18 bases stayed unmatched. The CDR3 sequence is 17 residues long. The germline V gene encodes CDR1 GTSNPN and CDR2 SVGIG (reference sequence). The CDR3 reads CASSKGGLGLIYNEQFF. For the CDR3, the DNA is TGTGCCTCATCTAAGGGGGGACTAGGCCTAATTTACAATGAGCAGTTCTTC.

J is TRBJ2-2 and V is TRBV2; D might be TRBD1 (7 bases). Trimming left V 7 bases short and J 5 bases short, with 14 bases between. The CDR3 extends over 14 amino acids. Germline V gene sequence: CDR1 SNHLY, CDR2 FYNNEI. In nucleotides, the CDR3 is TGTGCCAGCACAGGGGGGAGGCGGACCGGGGAGCTGTTTTTT. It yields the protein CASTGGRRTGELFF. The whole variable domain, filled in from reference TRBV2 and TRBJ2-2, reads EPEVTQTPSHQVTQMGQEVILRCVPISNHLYFYWYRQILGQKVEFLVSFYNNEISEKSEIFDDQFSVERPDGSNFTLKIRSTKLEDSAMYFCASTGGRRTGELFFGEGSRLTVL.